Listed below are T cell receptor beta chains from one sample, sequenced in a study of T-cell memory formation after mild COVID-19. TCRdb called the 5' RACE reads again in MiXCR, with one record for every CDR3 protein. The profile shows 110,000 or so distinct CDR3 sequences, about 20% of them singletons. The specimen was PBMCs or a T cell subset sorted from them (not recorded which). These receptors originate from a man aged 18 to 30 who had mild COVID-19 (a few samples of this study predate the infection). Cell type and time point are not known. CDR3s include the opening cysteine and the closing phenylalanine or tryptophan. Each record gives: CDR3 protein, CDR3 DNA, clone size, D gene, J gene, V gene. The D gene is left open where the match is weak. Part of the rows lack a size; the others show once, few, many or a class for expanded clones.

CDR3 protein: CASSEGSSGEQYF
CDR3 DNA: TGTGCCAGCAGTGAAGGGTCGTCGGGCGAGCAGTACTTC
clone size: few
D gene: NA
J gene: TRBJ2-7
V gene: TRBV6-4

CDR3 protein: CATSGTSDTQYF
CDR3 DNA: TGTGCCACCAGCGGGACCTCAGATACGCAGTATTTT
clone size: few
D gene: NA
J gene: TRBJ2-3
V gene: TRBV24-1

CDR3 protein: CSASGPEAFF
CDR3 DNA: TGCAGTGCTAGCGGGCCTGAAGCTTTCTTT
clone size: NA
D gene: NA
J gene: TRBJ1-1
V gene: TRBV20-1

CDR3 protein: CASSLAVGTGTSYNEQFF
CDR3 DNA: TGTGCCAGCAGCTTAGCGGTTGGAACAGGGACGTCCTACAATGAGCAGTTCTTC
clone size: NA
D gene: NA
J gene: TRBJ2-1
V gene: TRBV7-2

CDR3 protein: CSAAGFGGDIQYF
CDR3 DNA: TGCAGTGCTGCTGGTTTCGGGGGGGACATTCAGTACTTC
clone size: NA
D gene: TRBD2
J gene: TRBJ2-4
V gene: TRBV20-1

CDR3 protein: CASVKTGGAAGELFF
CDR3 DNA: TGCGCCAGCGTCAAGACGGGGGGCGCGGCCGGGGAGCTGTTTTTT
clone size: NA
D gene: NA
J gene: TRBJ2-2
V gene: TRBV5-1

CDR3 protein: CSVEGLGRGALYEQYF
CDR3 DNA: TGCAGCGTTGAAGGCCTTGGGCGGGGGGCCCTCTACGAGCAGTACTTC
clone size: NA
D gene: TRBD2
J gene: TRBJ2-7
V gene: TRBV29-1

CDR3 protein: CASSSNAVAGIEKLFF
CDR3 DNA: TGTGCCAGCAGCTCCAACGCCGTTGCGGGGATTGAAAAACTGTTTTTT
clone size: few
D gene: NA
J gene: TRBJ1-4
V gene: TRBV7-9

CDR3 protein: CASSQAVAQGAGEQFF
CDR3 DNA: TGTGCCAGCAGTCAGGCCGTAGCACAGGGGGCAGGGGAGCAGTTCTTC
clone size: NA
D gene: TRBD1
J gene: TRBJ2-1
V gene: TRBV12-3/TRBV12-4

CDR3 protein: CASLGTATGELFF
CDR3 DNA: TGTGCCAGCCTCGGGACAGCTACCGGGGAGCTGTTTTTT
clone size: NA
D gene: TRBD1
J gene: TRBJ2-2
V gene: TRBV19

CDR3 protein: CASSLGGAQPQHF
CDR3 DNA: TGTGCCAGCAGCTTAGGGGGAGCTCAGCCCCAGCATTTT
clone size: NA
D gene: NA
J gene: TRBJ1-5
V gene: TRBV7-6

CDR3 protein: CATEQAAANTGELFF
CDR3 DNA: TGTGCCACCGAACAGGCGGCTGCGAACACCGGGGAGCTGTTTTTT
clone size: NA
D gene: NA
J gene: TRBJ2-2
V gene: TRBV15

CDR3 protein: CASSSLSNEQFF
CDR3 DNA: TGTGCCAGCAGCTCACTATCCAATGAGCAGTTCTTC
clone size: NA
D gene: NA
J gene: TRBJ2-1
V gene: TRBV11-2

CDR3 protein: CASSLLGGQETQYF
CDR3 DNA: TGTGCCAGCAGTTTATTGGGGGGGCAAGAGACCCAGTACTTC
clone size: NA
D gene: TRBD2
J gene: TRBJ2-5
V gene: TRBV27

CDR3 protein: CARTGANSYEQYF
CDR3 DNA: TGTGCCCGGACAGGGGCTAACTCCTACGAGCAGTACTTC
clone size: few
D gene: TRBD1
J gene: TRBJ2-7
V gene: TRBV30

CDR3 protein: CASSATLANTGELFF
CDR3 DNA: TGTGCCAGCAGCGCTACTCTAGCGAACACCGGGGAGCTGTTTTTT
clone size: few
D gene: NA
J gene: TRBJ2-2
V gene: TRBV7-9

CDR3 protein: CASSPVPQRYDQPQHF
CDR3 DNA: TGTGCCAGCTCACCAGTGCCCCAAAGATACGATCAGCCCCAGCATTTT
clone size: NA
D gene: NA
J gene: TRBJ1-5
V gene: TRBV18

CDR3 protein: CASRPGYGYTF
CDR3 DNA: TGTGCCAGCCGCCCGGGGTATGGCTACACCTTC
clone size: NA
D gene: NA
J gene: TRBJ1-2
V gene: TRBV3-1

CDR3 protein: CSVEGHNYEQYF
CDR3 DNA: TGCAGCGTTGAAGGACACAACTACGAGCAGTACTTC
clone size: NA
D gene: NA
J gene: TRBJ2-7
V gene: TRBV29-1

CDR3 protein: CASSVGTGRYSNQPQHF
CDR3 DNA: TGTGCCAGCAGCGTGGGGACGGGTAGATATAGCAATCAGCCCCAGCATTTT
clone size: once
D gene: NA
J gene: TRBJ1-5
V gene: TRBV7-2

CDR3 protein: CSARDLSGGALRPETQYF
CDR3 DNA: TGCAGTGCTAGAGATTTAAGCGGGGGGGCCTTAAGGCCGGAGACCCAGTACTTC
clone size: NA
D gene: TRBD2
J gene: TRBJ2-5
V gene: TRBV20-1

CDR3 protein: CASSGAGLGWTEAFF
CDR3 DNA: TGTGCCAGCAGTGGGGCAGGGTTAGGATGGACTGAAGCTTTCTTT
clone size: few
D gene: NA
J gene: TRBJ1-1
V gene: TRBV6-1

CDR3 protein: CASSAIERGGSAYNEQFF
CDR3 DNA: TGTGCCAGCAGTGCGATTGAGCGGGGGGGCTCGGCCTACAATGAGCAGTTCTTC
clone size: few
D gene: TRBD2
J gene: TRBJ2-1
V gene: TRBV6-1

CDR3 protein: CASSPGQGKRVKNIQYF
CDR3 DNA: TGTGCCAGCAGCCCGGGACAGGGAAAGAGAGTCAAAAACATTCAGTACTTC
clone size: few
D gene: NA
J gene: TRBJ2-4
V gene: TRBV3-2

CDR3 protein: CASSLGDRGESSYEQYF
CDR3 DNA: TGTGCCAGCAGCTTAGGTGACCGCGGGGAGAGCTCCTACGAGCAGTACTTC
clone size: many
D gene: NA
J gene: TRBJ2-7
V gene: TRBV7-9

CDR3 protein: CASSRSLAGKTGEQFF
CDR3 DNA: TGTGCCAGCAGCCGTTCACTAGCGGGTAAAACTGGTGAGCAGTTCTTC
clone size: NA
D gene: TRBD2
J gene: TRBJ2-1
V gene: TRBV27

CDR3 protein: CASSPSILGPQNTEAFF
CDR3 DNA: TGTGCCAGCAGCCCCTCAATACTGGGACCCCAGAACACTGAAGCTTTCTTT
clone size: NA
D gene: NA
J gene: TRBJ1-1
V gene: TRBV6-5

CDR3 protein: CASSQDRGDTTSGNTIYF
CDR3 DNA: TGTGCCAGCAGCCAAGATCGGGGTGACACCACCTCTGGAAACACCATATATTTT
clone size: NA
D gene: NA
J gene: TRBJ1-3
V gene: TRBV3-1

CDR3 protein: CASSSRRDREQPQHF
CDR3 DNA: TGTGCCAGCAGTTCACGAAGGGACAGGGAACAGCCCCAGCATTTT
clone size: NA
D gene: TRBD1
J gene: TRBJ1-5
V gene: TRBV28

CDR3 protein: CASSRHDSNQPQHF
CDR3 DNA: TGTGCCAGCAGCCGACACGATAGCAATCAGCCCCAGCATTTT
clone size: NA
D gene: NA
J gene: TRBJ1-5
V gene: TRBV12-3/TRBV12-4

CDR3 protein: CASSFGGGCEQYF
CDR3 DNA: TGCGCCAGCAGCTTCGGGGGGGGCTGCGAGCAGTACTTC
clone size: NA
D gene: TRBD2
J gene: TRBJ2-7
V gene: TRBV5-1

CDR3 protein: CASSLGDSSYEQYF
CDR3 DNA: TGTGCCAGCAGCTTGGGGGACTCCTCCTACGAGCAGTACTTC
clone size: NA
D gene: NA
J gene: TRBJ2-7
V gene: TRBV7-6

CDR3 protein: CASSLNFRVGLDTQYF
CDR3 DNA: TGTGCCAGCAGCTTAAACTTCAGGGTTGGATTAGATACGCAGTATTTT
clone size: few
D gene: NA
J gene: TRBJ2-3
V gene: TRBV7-8

CDR3 protein: CASAPGDRVNEQFF
CDR3 DNA: TGTGCTAGTGCCCCCGGTGACAGGGTCAATGAGCAGTTCTTC
clone size: few
D gene: TRBD1
J gene: TRBJ2-1
V gene: TRBV12-5

CDR3 protein: CASSQDRQEGHEQYF
CDR3 DNA: TGTGCCAGCAGCCAAGATAGACAGGAGGGACACGAGCAGTACTTC
clone size: few
D gene: NA
J gene: TRBJ2-7
V gene: TRBV3-1

CDR3 protein: CASTRRLQETQYF
CDR3 DNA: TGTGCCAGCACCCGAAGACTCCAAGAGACCCAGTACTTC
clone size: NA
D gene: NA
J gene: TRBJ2-5
V gene: TRBV6-2/TRBV6-3

CDR3 protein: CASSYRQVGAKNIQYF
CDR3 DNA: TGTGCCAGCAGTTACCGGCAGGTGGGAGCCAAAAACATTCAGTACTTC
clone size: few
D gene: NA
J gene: TRBJ2-4
V gene: TRBV6-2/TRBV6-3

CDR3 protein: CASGNSTVANVLTF
CDR3 DNA: TGTGCCAGCGGTAACTCGACAGTGGCCAACGTCCTGACTTTC
clone size: NA
D gene: NA
J gene: TRBJ2-6
V gene: TRBV6-5

CDR3 protein: CASSYSGGAYYEQYF
CDR3 DNA: TGTGCCAGCAGTTACAGCGGGGGGGCCTATTACGAGCAGTACTTC
clone size: NA
D gene: TRBD2
J gene: TRBJ2-7
V gene: TRBV6-5

CDR3 protein: CASSPQTGGYMYNEQFF
CDR3 DNA: TGTGCCAGCAGTCCCCAGACAGGGGGCTATATGTACAATGAGCAGTTCTTC
clone size: NA
D gene: TRBD1
J gene: TRBJ2-1
V gene: TRBV7-9

CDR3 protein: CASSQVFALGSNQPQHF
CDR3 DNA: TGCGCCAGCAGCCAAGTTTTTGCTCTGGGTAGCAATCAGCCCCAGCATTTT
clone size: NA
D gene: NA
J gene: TRBJ1-5
V gene: TRBV4-1

CDR3 protein: CSAREAGELFF
CDR3 DNA: TGCAGTGCTAGAGAAGCCGGGGAGCTGTTTTTT
clone size: NA
D gene: NA
J gene: TRBJ2-2
V gene: TRBV20-1

CDR3 protein: CASSSERHPAETQYF
CDR3 DNA: TGTGCCAGCAGCTCAGAGAGGCACCCAGCGGAGACCCAGTACTTC
clone size: NA
D gene: NA
J gene: TRBJ2-5
V gene: TRBV7-9

CDR3 protein: CASRPGQSYGYTF
CDR3 DNA: TGTGCCAGTAGACCGGGACAGAGCTATGGCTACACCTTC
clone size: many
D gene: TRBD1
J gene: TRBJ1-2
V gene: TRBV19

CDR3 protein: CASSLDPSATNEKLFF
CDR3 DNA: TGTGCCAGCAGCCTTGACCCATCGGCAACTAATGAAAAACTGTTTTTT
clone size: NA
D gene: NA
J gene: TRBJ1-4
V gene: TRBV7-9

CDR3 protein: CSVEDGRGSYNEQFF
CDR3 DNA: TGCAGCGTTGAAGATGGCAGGGGGTCCTACAATGAGCAGTTCTTC
clone size: few
D gene: TRBD1
J gene: TRBJ2-1
V gene: TRBV29-1

CDR3 protein: CATSERSGSADTQYF
CDR3 DNA: TGTGCCACCAGTGAGAGGAGCGGGTCGGCCGATACGCAGTATTTT
clone size: few
D gene: NA
J gene: TRBJ2-3
V gene: TRBV24-1